Here is one T cell receptor beta chain with its context. Antigen unknown. These data belong to a study of OX40 agonist ivuxolimab in advanced cancers. At the level of the study: Three partial responders included one hepatocellular carcinoma patient and two cutaneous melanoma patients.

Overall study findings and caveats: Doses of 0.1 to 3.0 mg/kg were accompanied by clonal expansion of CD4+ and CD8+ blood T cells by week 6. Patients with a partial response at 0.1-3.0 mg/kg had among the lowest clonal expansion.

The CDR3 is 12 amino acids. Germline CDR1 reads SQVTM; CDR2 reads ANQGSEA. V was trimmed by 3 bases and J by 6 bases, leaving 11 bases between them. Method: immunoSEQ multiplex PCR; TCRdb's copy keeps in-frame clones and lacks some. The repertoire consists of around 72,000 clones, with about 85% occurring once and the leading ten covering roughly 16%. This chain uses TRBV29-1 with TRBJ2-5; D may match TRBD1 or TRBD2 (6 bases each). The TCR was taken from an adult with an advanced solid tumor such as melanoma, head and neck, liver or kidney cancer. This specimen consisted of CD4+ or CD8+ T cells sorted from blood, obtained in a trial of the OX40 agonist ivuxolimab. The CDR3 loop reads CSVDGGGKTQYF. The CDR3 region has the DNA TGCAGCGTTGACGGGGGCGGGAAGACCCAGTACTTC.